These 2 T cell receptor beta chains originate from one sample sequenced in a study of response to subunit inactivated influenza vaccine. MiXCR, run by TCRdb on the RT-PCR reads, gives a single entry per CDR3 protein. The table includes 750,000 to 850,000 distinct CDR3 sequences, roughly 18% detected once. The input for sequencing was PBMCs from blood, taken approximately 5 days after vaccination. The receptors derive from a man aged 50-59 years who received an inactivated influenza vaccine.

This clonotype was counted a few times. V and J are TRBV24-1 and TRBJ2-3; D not certain. This CDR3 has 13 amino acids. The germline V gene has CDR1 KGHDR and CDR2 SFDVKD. V dropped 1 base and J dropped 10 bases, with 11 bases sitting between them. This CDR3 is CATSDLSTVPQYF. CDR3 nucleotides: TGTGCCACCAGTGATTTATCTACCGTACCGCAGTATTTT.

The chain is built from TRBV15 and TRBJ1-4; TRBD1 matches at 7 bases. The CDR3 has 16 amino acids. Germline V CDR1 and CDR2: LNHNV, YYDKDF (reference sequence). Trimming at V came to 1 base and at J to 3 bases, leaving 5 bases not matched to a gene. CDR3 sequence (DNA): TGTGCCACCAGCAGAGCACAGGGGCGGTCTAATGAAAAACTGTTTTTT. The encoded protein is CATSRAQGRSNEKLFF.